This TCR beta chain is drawn from a study of spatial heterogeneity in lung cancer. Time point defined: sample taken at primary tumor resection. Unsorted whole RNA of tumor, nontumor lung or frozen PBMC was sequenced. A unique molecular identifier was carried by every single TCR cDNA molecule. Using its own MiXCR run on the 5' RACE reads, TCRdb lists one record per CDR3 protein. The sample contains roughly 16,000 distinct CDR3 sequences, about 22% of which appear only once. After removal of 5 bases from V and 3 bases from J, the junction contained 9 bases not matched to a gene. The CDR3 has 16 amino acids. CDR1 is SGHRS and CDR2 is YFSETQ in the germline V gene. Whole-study results and caveats: Circulating ubiquitous expanded tumor TCRs were observed more frequently at resection than at follow-up.

This clonotype appeared many times. What it recognizes is unknown. Here the sequenced sample was PBMCs, taken at surgery. The TCR was taken from a female donor with early-stage non-small cell lung cancer. V is TRBV5-1 and J is TRBJ2-2; 8 bases line up with TRBD2. CDR3 protein: CASRRREGRDTGELFF. In DNA form, the CDR3 reads TGCGCCAGCAGACGTCGGGAGGGCCGGGACACCGGGGAGCTGTTTTTT.